Below, 15 T cell receptor beta chains from the same sample are listed, as sequenced in a study of radiotherapy plus CTLA-4 blockade in lung cancer. TCRdb's copy holds only in-frame clones and misses some; the assay was immunoSEQ multiplex PCR. Of 39,000 or so clones listed, 60% to 75% were seen once; the top ten hold under 10%. Sequencing used peripheral blood, obtained from a patient treated with radiotherapy plus ipilimumab. The receptors here all came from a human donor with non-small cell lung cancer who had stable disease on radiotherapy plus ipilimumab.

Concerning this clone: Other DNA sequences from this sample encode an identical CDR3 as well. This chain joins TRBV5-1 and TRBJ2-2; a possible D gene is TRBD1 (6 bases). The ends were cut back, 2 bases at V and 5 bases at J, with 19 bases in the middle. CDR3 length: 17 residues. Germline V gives CDR1 SGHRS, CDR2 YFSETQ. DNA for the CDR3: TGCGCCAGCAGCTTAGCATTTCGAGGACAGAGGACCGGGGAGCTGTTTTTT. It translates to CASSLAFRGQRTGELFF. The variable domain in full, completed from reference TRBV5-1 and TRBJ2-2, reads KAGVTQTPRYLIKTRGQQVTLSCSPISGHRSVSWYQQTPGQGLQFLFEYFSETQRNKGNFPGRFSGRQFSNSRSEMNVSTLELGDSALYLCASSLAFRGQRTGELFFGEGSRLTVL.

The sample holds a few counts of this clone. This chain connects TRBV11-2 to TRBJ1-6; no clear D. Germline values: CDR1 SGHAT, CDR2 FQNNGV. CDR3 length: 16 residues. V gave up 1 base and J gave up 3 bases, with 10 bases separating them. The CDR3 DNA follows: TGTGCCAGCAGCTTAGGAAGAGATTTCTATAATTCACCCCTCCACTTT. It translates to CASSLGRDFYNSPLHF.

The chain uses TRBV4-1 and TRBJ1-3, with 10 bases lining up with TRBD1. Losses at the gene ends were 4 bases for V and 2 bases for J; bases not matched to a gene: 11. Germline CDR1 MGHRA, CDR2 YSYEKL. The CDR3 has 18 amino acids. CDR3 residues: CASSPDRGYVLTGNTIYF. CDR3 nucleotide sequence: TGCGCCAGCAGCCCGGACAGGGGGTACGTTTTAACTGGAAACACCATATATTTT.

The chain has TRBV6-5 and TRBJ1-1; D ambiguous. The V gene lost 10 bases and the J gene lost 2 bases, with 14 bases spanning the gap. The germline gives CDR1 MNHEY, CDR2 SVGAGI. CDR3 length equals 13 residues. For the CDR3, the DNA is TGTGCCACCTCGAACTTCCCTAACACTGAAGCTTTCTTT. Translating it yields CATSNFPNTEAFF.

The rearrangement uses TRBV6-1 and TRBJ2-1; 9 bases agree with TRBD1. With 4 bases clipped from V and 5 bases from J, the junction kept 6 bases outside the gene matches. CDR3 length: 15 residues. Germline values: CDR1 MNHNS, CDR2 SASEGT. For the CDR3, the DNA is TGTGCCAGCAGTGGTGGGACAGGGATACACAATGAGCAGTTCTTC. Amino acid sequence: CASSGGTGIHNEQFF.

This clone was seen a single time. This rearrangement joins TRBV6-5 to TRBJ2-3; 9 bases align to TRBD2. This CDR3 spans 12 amino acids. Germline CDR1 and CDR2: MNHEY and SVGAGI. After removal of 6 bases from V and 10 bases from J, the junction contained 5 bases not matched to a gene. CDR3 sequence: CASSAGGLAQYF. The CDR3 DNA is TGTGCCAGCAGCGCGGGGGGGTTGGCGCAGTATTTT.

The chain carries TRBV18 and TRBJ1-4, with TRBD1 matching 9 bases. The junction had 9 bases not matched to a gene; V was cut back by 3 bases and J by 7 bases. CDR1 KGHSH and CDR2 LQKENI come from the germline V gene. The CDR3 totals 16 residues. CDR3 region: CASSPPETGGGEKLFF. The CDR3 nucleotides are TGTGCCAGCTCACCCCCTGAGACAGGGGGAGGTGAAAAACTGTTTTTT.

This clone has a handful of counts. The gene calls are TRBV19 and TRBJ1-4; no definite D call. Germline values: CDR1 LNHDA, CDR2 SQIVND (reference sequence). The length of the CDR3 is 15 residues. Trimming took off 5 bases at V and 4 bases at J, with 14 bases between the two ends. The CDR3 DNA sequence: TGTGCCAGTAGTGAGCTAAGTGGCGGTAATGAAAAACTGTTTTTT. Translating it yields CASSELSGGNEKLFF.

The rearrangement uses TRBV5-5 and TRBJ1-5; D is undetermined. Between the trimmed V and J ends, which lost 1 base and 3 bases, there was a span of 14 bases. This CDR3 comprises 16 residues. Per the germline V gene, CDR1 is SGHKS and CDR2 is YYEKEE (reference sequence). The CDR3 bases are TGTGCCAGCAGCTTGACCCCAAGGATGTACAATCAGCCCCAGCATTTT. Translation gives CASSLTPRMYNQPQHF.

The chain couples TRBV6-6 to TRBJ1-1, with D maybe TRBD1 (5 bases). Looked up from germline, CDR1 is MNHNY and CDR2 is SVGAGI (reference sequence). The V end lost 2 bases, the J end lost 1 base, and 8 bases lay between the germline ends. The CDR3 has 14 residues. The DNA for the CDR3 is TGTGCCAGCAGTTACGGGGGGAGGAACACTGAAGCTTTCTTT. Translating gives CASSYGGRNTEAFF.

The chain uses TRBV2 and TRBJ1-2; D is uncertain. Germline V CDR1 and CDR2: SNHLY, FYNNEI. The CDR3 length is 13 residues. V dropped 4 bases and J dropped 2 bases, with 8 bases sitting between them. CDR3 in DNA: TGTGCCAGCAGTGCCGAACCCAACTATGGCTACACCTTC. Amino acids: CASSAEPNYGYTF.

The CDR3 is CASSSGNTIYF. The CDR3 DNA reads TGTGCCAGCAGCAGTGGAAACACCATATATTTT. V usage is TRBV11-2 and J usage is TRBJ1-3; D is uncertain. Germline CDR1 reads SGHAT; CDR2 reads FQNNGV. The CDR3 is made up of 11 amino acids. V gave up 5 bases and J gave up 3 bases, with 2 bases separating them.

This chain links TRBV5-5 with TRBJ1-2, with D hard to call. The CDR3 is 13 residues long. With 0 bases removed from V and 2 bases from J, the gap between germline ends came to 5 bases. Germline V gene sequence: CDR1 SGHKS, CDR2 YYEKEE (reference sequence). The CDR3 region has the DNA TGTGCCAGCAGCTTGGTGGCCAACTATGGCTACACCTTC. Translation: CASSLVANYGYTF.

This clone was picked up a small number of times. The chain links TRBV5-4 to TRBJ2-1, with 10 nucleotides matching TRBD2. This CDR3 has 16 amino acids. Trimming took 4 bases from V and 7 from J; bases not matched to a gene: 11. CDR1 is SGHNT, CDR2 YYREEE, per germline (reference sequence). In DNA, the CDR3 is TGTGCCAGCAGCCAAGCTCTAGCTAGCGGGGGAAATGAGCAGTTCTTC. The encoded protein is CASSQALASGGNEQFF.

The V gene is TRBV5-6, the J gene TRBJ1-2; D gene uncertain. V was trimmed by 4 bases and J by 4 bases, leaving 17 bases between them. CDR1 is SGHDT, CDR2 YYEEEE, per germline. The CDR3 runs 15 residues. The CDR3 reads CASSLPPGSGYGYTF. Written as DNA, the CDR3 is TGTGCCAGCAGCCTACCCCCCGGCAGCGGCTATGGCTACACCTTC.